A selection of T cell receptor beta chains follows, all from one sample in a study of cytomegalovirus exposure and HLA in healthy donors. Only in-frame clones appear in the TCRdb table, and some are missing; sequencing was by immunoSEQ multiplex PCR. Of 95,000 to 100,000 clones in the sample, 75% to 90% were seen once. The sequenced sample consisted of PBMCs. The receptors come from a man aged 30 to 39 in good health and CMV-seronegative. Each CDR3 is given with its conserved first and last residue. A D gene is named only where the DNA matches it firmly. The size entry is marked missing in some rows and otherwise reads once, few, many or a size class.

size: .
J: TRBJ2-4
V: TRBV30
D: TRBD1
CDR3: CGLDRATPNIQYF
DNA: TGTGGCCTGGACAGGGCTACTCCAAACATTCAGTACTTC

size: once
J: TRBJ2-7
V: TRBV2
D: .
CDR3: CASRGSGHFYEQYF
DNA: TGTGCCAGCAGGGGTTCGGGACACTTCTACGAGCAGTACTTC

size: .
J: TRBJ2-7
V: TRBV15
D: .
CDR3: CATSLDSYEQYF
DNA: TGTGCCACCAGCCTAGACAGCTACGAGCAGTACTTC

size: .
J: TRBJ2-7
V: TRBV28
D: TRBD2
CDR3: CASSLSGGLAYAYEQYF
DNA: TGTGCCAGCAGTTTATCAGGGGGACTAGCGTATGCCTACGAGCAGTACTTC

size: few
J: TRBJ2-1
V: TRBV10-3
D: .
CDR3: CAISEGQEEQFF
DNA: TGTGCCATCAGTGAGGGTCAGGAAGAGCAGTTCTTC

size: .
J: TRBJ2-2
V: TRBV5-1
D: TRBD2
CDR3: CASSEGLAGSLGGELFF
DNA: TGCGCCAGCAGCGAAGGACTAGCGGGCTCCTTAGGGGGGGAGCTGTTTTTT

size: once
J: TRBJ2-2
V: TRBV2
D: TRBD1
CDR3: CASRNQGQGNTGELFF
DNA: TGTGCCAGCAGGAACCAGGGACAGGGCAACACCGGGGAGCTGTTTTTT

size: once
J: TRBJ2-5
V: TRBV9
D: TRBD2
CDR3: CASSVDVTSKVQYF
DNA: TGTGCCAGCAGCGTAGATGTGACTAGCAAGGTCCAGTACTTC

size: once
J: TRBJ2-5
V: TRBV7-9
D: .
CDR3: CASSSRGSTQETQYF
DNA: TGTGCCAGCAGCTCTCGGGGAAGCACTCAAGAGACCCAGTACTTC

size: .
J: TRBJ2-5
V: TRBV5-4
D: TRBD2
CDR3: CASSFLAGEERETQYF
DNA: TGTGCCAGCAGCTTCCTAGCGGGAGAGGAACGAGAGACCCAGTACTTC

size: .
J: TRBJ2-5
V: TRBV2
D: TRBD2
CDR3: CASISGLAGRQETQYF
DNA: TGTGCCAGCATTTCCGGACTAGCGGGCCGCCAGGAGACCCAGTACTTC

size: few
J: TRBJ1-1
V: TRBV6-1
D: TRBD1
CDR3: CASSPGQEFTEAFF
DNA: TGTGCCAGCAGTCCGGGACAGGAATTCACTGAAGCTTTCTTT

size: .
J: TRBJ1-5
V: TRBV5-6
D: .
CDR3: CASSLGAGRQPQHF
DNA: TGTGCCAGCAGCTTGGGGGCGGGGCGTCAGCCCCAGCATTTT

size: .
J: TRBJ1-1
V: TRBV9
D: TRBD1
CDR3: CASSGDRREAFF
DNA: TGTGCCAGCAGCGGGGACAGGAGAGAAGCTTTCTTT

size: .
J: TRBJ1-2
V: TRBV2
D: .
CDR3: CASSGADRLYTF
DNA: TGTGCCAGCAGTGGGGCGGACAGATTATACACCTTC

size: .
J: TRBJ1-5
V: TRBV28
D: .
CDR3: CASSIPGKLVGNQPQHF
DNA: TGTGCCAGCAGTATCCCAGGCAAGTTGGTAGGCAATCAGCCCCAGCATTTT

size: .
J: TRBJ1-3
V: TRBV5-5
D: .
CDR3: CASSLNIVSGNTIYF
DNA: TGTGCCAGCAGCTTGAACATTGTCTCTGGAAACACCATATATTTT

size: .
J: TRBJ1-2
V: TRBV5-1
D: .
CDR3: CASSSKQGYGYTF
DNA: TGCGCCAGCAGCTCAAAACAGGGCTATGGCTACACCTTC

size: .
J: TRBJ1-4
V: TRBV27
D: .
CDR3: CASSVKREGEKLFF
DNA: TGTGCCAGCTCGGTAAAGAGGGAGGGTGAAAAACTGTTTTTT

size: .
J: TRBJ1-2
V: TRBV28
D: .
CDR3: CASSLSMTGLALLTHGYTF
DNA: TGTGCCAGCAGTTTATCGATGACAGGCCTGGCCCTCCTCACCCATGGCTACACCTTC

size: .
J: TRBJ1-1
V: TRBV28
D: TRBD1
CDR3: CASRTGQMNTEAFF
DNA: TGTGCCAGCAGGACGGGACAGATGAACACTGAAGCTTTCTTT

size: .
J: TRBJ1-2
V: TRBV6-1
D: .
CDR3: CASSEGWGSSNPYGYTF
DNA: TGTGCCAGCAGCGAAGGGTGGGGCTCCTCAAACCCCTATGGCTACACCTTC

size: .
J: TRBJ2-3
V: TRBV7-8
D: TRBD2
CDR3: CASSFGGRATDTQYF
DNA: TGTGCCAGCAGCTTCGGCGGGAGGGCAACAGATACGCAGTATTTT

size: few
J: TRBJ2-3
V: TRBV27
D: .
CDR3: CASSFYSGAFTDTQYF
DNA: TGTGCCAGCAGTTTTTATTCAGGGGCCTTCACAGATACGCAGTATTTT

size: once
J: TRBJ2-7
V: TRBV4-1
D: TRBD1
CDR3: CASSQGLGQGTYEQYF
DNA: TGCGCCAGCAGCCAAGGACTTGGACAGGGGACCTACGAGCAGTACTTC

size: .
J: TRBJ2-3
V: TRBV19
D: .
CDR3: CASSISGSTDTQYF
DNA: TGTGCCAGTAGTATCAGCGGTAGCACAGATACGCAGTATTTT

size: .
J: TRBJ2-7
V: TRBV4-2
D: TRBD2
CDR3: CASSQGGLASYEQYF
DNA: TGTGCCAGCAGCCAAGGGGGACTAGCTTCCTACGAGCAGTACTTC

size: .
J: TRBJ2-1
V: TRBV4-1
D: TRBD1
CDR3: CASSPRGTGSYNEQFF
DNA: TGCGCCAGCAGCCCTCGAGGGACAGGCTCCTACAATGAGCAGTTCTTC

size: .
J: TRBJ2-5
V: TRBV29-1
D: TRBD1
CDR3: CSVLTGGGETQYF
DNA: TGCAGCGTCCTGACAGGGGGCGGTGAGACCCAGTACTTC

size: .
J: TRBJ2-2
V: TRBV25-1
D: TRBD1
CDR3: CASSAPGGGLTGELFF
DNA: TGTGCCAGCAGTGCACCAGGGGGCGGTCTCACCGGGGAGCTGTTTTTT

size: medium-sized
J: TRBJ2-2
V: TRBV6-4
D: .
CDR3: CASSDSGNTGELFF
DNA: TGTGCCAGCAGTGATAGCGGGAACACCGGGGAGCTGTTTTTT

size: few
J: TRBJ1-1
V: TRBV6-1
D: .
CDR3: CASSERYSSEDTEAFF
DNA: TGTGCCAGCAGTGAACGTTACAGCTCGGAGGACACTGAAGCTTTCTTT

size: few
J: TRBJ2-3
V: TRBV6-1
D: TRBD1
CDR3: CASRQGAIDTQYF
DNA: TGTGCCAGCAGACAGGGGGCAATAGATACGCAGTATTTT

size: .
J: TRBJ1-3
V: TRBV7-9
D: TRBD1
CDR3: CASNIAIKQGISSGNTIYF
DNA: TGTGCCAGCAACATTGCTATAAAACAGGGGATTAGCTCTGGAAACACCATATATTTT

size: .
J: TRBJ2-2
V: TRBV7-9
D: .
CDR3: CASSYDRPPGELFF
DNA: TGTGCCAGCAGTTACGACAGGCCCCCCGGGGAGCTGTTTTTT

size: once
J: TRBJ2-7
V: TRBV29-1
D: .
CDR3: CSVAMRQAETKQYF
DNA: TGCAGCGTTGCAATGCGCCAGGCTGAGACTAAGCAGTACTTC

size: .
J: TRBJ2-3
V: TRBV4-2
D: .
CDR3: CASSQEGRGTDTQYF
DNA: TGTGCCAGCAGCCAAGAGGGGAGAGGGACAGATACGCAGTATTTT

size: .
J: TRBJ2-1
V: TRBV18
D: .
CDR3: CASSEGWTNNEQFF
DNA: TGTGCCAGCTCAGAGGGTTGGACTAACAATGAGCAGTTCTTC

size: once
J: TRBJ2-2
V: TRBV7-8
D: TRBD1
CDR3: CASTNVRGRGGELFF
DNA: TGTGCCAGCACGAACGTCAGGGGGCGCGGCGGGGAGCTGTTTTTT

size: .
J: TRBJ2-5
V: TRBV9
D: TRBD2
CDR3: CASKRSPAGPQETQYF
DNA: TGTGCCAGCAAACGAAGCCCAGCGGGGCCACAAGAGACCCAGTACTTC

size: .
J: TRBJ2-5
V: TRBV27
D: TRBD2
CDR3: CASSSRGTSSWETQYF
DNA: TGTGCCAGCAGTTCGCGCGGGACTAGCTCTTGGGAGACCCAGTACTTC

size: .
J: TRBJ2-3
V: TRBV5-4
D: .
CDR3: CASSFAGGSTDTQYF
DNA: TGTGCCAGCAGCTTCGCTGGCGGGAGCACAGATACGCAGTATTTT

size: .
J: TRBJ2-3
V: TRBV4-1
D: .
CDR3: CASSHTRGDTQYF
DNA: TGCGCCAGCAGCCACACCCGCGGAGATACGCAGTATTTT

size: .
J: TRBJ2-2
V: TRBV6-5
D: TRBD2
CDR3: CASTSGRGGGELFF
DNA: TGTGCCAGCACTAGCGGGAGGGGAGGGGGGGAGCTGTTTTTT

size: .
J: TRBJ1-1
V: TRBV28
D: .
CDR3: CASSFPNEAFF
DNA: TGTGCCAGCAGTTTCCCTAACGAAGCTTTCTTT

size: .
J: TRBJ2-5
V: TRBV5-1
D: TRBD1
CDR3: CASIGTGGPQETQYF
DNA: TGCGCCAGCATTGGGACAGGGGGACCACAAGAGACCCAGTACTTC

size: .
J: TRBJ2-1
V: TRBV11-2
D: .
CDR3: CASSFSLTRRIEQFF
DNA: TGTGCCAGCAGCTTCTCATTGACTAGGAGGATAGAGCAGTTCTTC

size: .
J: TRBJ1-5
V: TRBV4-2
D: .
CDR3: CASSQEPRSNQPQHF
DNA: TGTGCCAGCAGCCAAGAACCACGGAGTAATCAGCCCCAGCATTTT

size: .
J: TRBJ1-2
V: TRBV30
D: .
CDR3: CAFRGYGYTF
DNA: TGTGCCTTCCGGGGCTATGGCTACACCTTC

size: .
J: TRBJ2-1
V: TRBV11-2
D: .
CDR3: CASRGGLYNEQFF
DNA: TGTGCCAGCAGGGGGGGACTCTACAATGAGCAGTTCTTC

size: few
J: TRBJ1-1
V: TRBV13
D: TRBD1
CDR3: CASSMDRGAFF
DNA: TGTGCCAGCAGCATGGACAGGGGAGCTTTCTTT

size: .
J: TRBJ2-3
V: TRBV7-3
D: .
CDR3: CARGRENNTDTQYF
DNA: TGTGCCAGGGGGCGGGAAAACAACACAGATACGCAGTATTTT